Listed below are T cell receptor beta chains from one sample, sequenced in a study of shared clonotypes between healthy human individuals. Clones were read by immunoSEQ multiplex PCR, and TCRdb kept only the in-frame ones, dropping some. The sample shows approximately 340,000 clones, roughly 80% of them seen only once. Sample: memory CD4+ T cells sorted from blood. All receptors derive from a man between 25 and 39 years old in good health. Each CDR3 is given with its conserved first and last residue. The order of the fields is CDR3 protein, V gene, J gene.

CDR3 protein: CASSDSFSYGYTF; V gene: TRBV6-1; J gene: TRBJ1-2
CDR3 protein: CASSKRELKDTQYF; V gene: TRBV7-9; J gene: TRBJ2-3
CDR3 protein: CASREQGPTGELFF; V gene: TRBV2; J gene: TRBJ2-2
CDR3 protein: CASSNSVRTVDPEQYF; V gene: TRBV7-2; J gene: TRBJ2-7
CDR3 protein: CSATGGGDIQYF; V gene: TRBV29-1; J gene: TRBJ2-4
CDR3 protein: CASSLDSYEQYF; V gene: TRBV11-3; J gene: TRBJ2-7
CDR3 protein: CASSRGQGGKAFF; V gene: TRBV19; J gene: TRBJ1-1
CDR3 protein: CASKRGATGGGYTF; V gene: TRBV19; J gene: TRBJ1-2
CDR3 protein: CASSVQVYNEQFF; V gene: TRBV5-1; J gene: TRBJ2-1
CDR3 protein: CASSSILGGTAYGYTF; V gene: TRBV11-2; J gene: TRBJ1-2
CDR3 protein: CASRKGGINEQFF; V gene: TRBV28; J gene: TRBJ2-1
CDR3 protein: CASSLHGLPNEQFF; V gene: TRBV5-4; J gene: TRBJ2-1
CDR3 protein: CATKPGSNEKLFF; V gene: TRBV10-3; J gene: TRBJ1-4
CDR3 protein: CASPTGSVNTEAFF; V gene: TRBV28; J gene: TRBJ1-1
CDR3 protein: CASSYRAGGTDTQYF; V gene: TRBV5-1; J gene: TRBJ2-3
CDR3 protein: CASSVGGLAGGDTQYF; V gene: TRBV9; J gene: TRBJ2-3
CDR3 protein: CASSLSGSIGNTGELFF; V gene: TRBV5-1; J gene: TRBJ2-2
CDR3 protein: CASTPSGGSYNEQFF; V gene: TRBV19; J gene: TRBJ2-1
CDR3 protein: CASSLVGQSNTEAFF; V gene: TRBV5-1; J gene: TRBJ1-1
CDR3 protein: CASQSAGGGSNEQFF; V gene: TRBV2; J gene: TRBJ2-1
CDR3 protein: CASSPEPRKETQYF; V gene: TRBV7-9; J gene: TRBJ2-5
CDR3 protein: CASSLTNRVDEQFF; V gene: TRBV5-6; J gene: TRBJ2-1
CDR3 protein: CSVEKQGAGEQFF; V gene: TRBV29-1; J gene: TRBJ2-1
CDR3 protein: CASSVGANTFAEQYF; V gene: TRBV9; J gene: TRBJ2-7
CDR3 protein: CASSHGGSGNNEQFF; V gene: TRBV11-3; J gene: TRBJ2-1
CDR3 protein: CASSVLQGSEQYF; V gene: TRBV5-1; J gene: TRBJ2-7
CDR3 protein: CASSAAGVDTQYF; V gene: TRBV9; J gene: TRBJ2-3
CDR3 protein: CASRQTGSLSYGYTF; V gene: TRBV4-1; J gene: TRBJ1-2
CDR3 protein: CASSGYSYEQYF; V gene: TRBV28; J gene: TRBJ2-7
CDR3 protein: CASSILWATDSNQPQHF; V gene: TRBV19; J gene: TRBJ1-5
CDR3 protein: CASSFPGLADSYEQYF; V gene: TRBV9; J gene: TRBJ2-7